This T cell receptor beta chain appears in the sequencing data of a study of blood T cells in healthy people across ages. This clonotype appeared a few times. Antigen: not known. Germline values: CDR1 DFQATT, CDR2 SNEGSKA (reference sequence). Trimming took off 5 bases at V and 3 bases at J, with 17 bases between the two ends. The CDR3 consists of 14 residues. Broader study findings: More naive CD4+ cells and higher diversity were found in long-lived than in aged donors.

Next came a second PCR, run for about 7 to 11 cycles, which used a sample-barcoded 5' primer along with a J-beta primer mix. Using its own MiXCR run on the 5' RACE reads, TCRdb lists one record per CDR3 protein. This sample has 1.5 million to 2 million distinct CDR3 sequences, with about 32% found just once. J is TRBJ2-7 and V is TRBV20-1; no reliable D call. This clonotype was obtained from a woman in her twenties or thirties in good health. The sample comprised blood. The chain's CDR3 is CSASSRPGSYEQYF. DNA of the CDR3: TGCAGTGCTTCTTCCCGACCAGGCAGCTACGAGCAGTACTTC.